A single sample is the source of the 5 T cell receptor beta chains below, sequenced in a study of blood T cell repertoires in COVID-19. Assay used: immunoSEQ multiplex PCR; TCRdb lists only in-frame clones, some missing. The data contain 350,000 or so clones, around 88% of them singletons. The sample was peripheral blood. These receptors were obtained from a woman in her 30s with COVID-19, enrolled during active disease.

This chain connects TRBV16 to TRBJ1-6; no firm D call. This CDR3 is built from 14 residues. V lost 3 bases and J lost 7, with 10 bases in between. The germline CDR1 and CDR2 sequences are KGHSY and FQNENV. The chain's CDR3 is CASSQWTANSPLHF. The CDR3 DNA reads TGTGCCAGCAGCCAGTGGACTGCAAATTCACCCCTCCACTTT.

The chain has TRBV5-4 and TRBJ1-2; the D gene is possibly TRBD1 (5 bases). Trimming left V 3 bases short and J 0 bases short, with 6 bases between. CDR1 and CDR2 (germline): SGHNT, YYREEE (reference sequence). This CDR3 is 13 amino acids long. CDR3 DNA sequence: TGTGCCAGCAGCTCCAGGGCTAACTATGGCTACACCTTC. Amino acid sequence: CASSSRANYGYTF. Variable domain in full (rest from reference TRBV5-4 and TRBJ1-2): ETGVTQSPTHLIKTRGQQVTLRCSSQSGHNTVSWYQQALGQGPQFIFQYYREEENGRGNFPPRFSGLQFPNYSSELNVNALELDDSALYLCASSSRANYGYTFGSGTRLTVV.

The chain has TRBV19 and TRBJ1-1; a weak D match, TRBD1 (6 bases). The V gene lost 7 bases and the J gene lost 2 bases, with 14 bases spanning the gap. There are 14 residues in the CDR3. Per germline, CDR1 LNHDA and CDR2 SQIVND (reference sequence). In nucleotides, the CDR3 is TGTGCCAGTAACACCGGGACACTAAACACTGAAGCTTTCTTT. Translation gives CASNTGTLNTEAFF.

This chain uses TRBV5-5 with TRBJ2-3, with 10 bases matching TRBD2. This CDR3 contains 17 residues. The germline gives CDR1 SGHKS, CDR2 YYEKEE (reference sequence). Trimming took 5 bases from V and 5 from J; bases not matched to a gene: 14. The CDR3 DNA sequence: TGTGCCAGCAGACCCATCCAACTAGCGGGGTCAGGAGATACGCAGTATTTT. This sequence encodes CASRPIQLAGSGDTQYF.

CDR3 sequence reads: CASSEGGSTNEKLFF. Here the CDR3 DNA reads TGTGCCAGCAGTGAGGGGGGGTCAACTAATGAAAAACTGTTTTTT. V usage is TRBV28 and J usage is TRBJ1-4, with D possibly TRBD1 on 6 matching bases. CDR1 MDHEN and CDR2 SYDVKM come from the germline V gene. The CDR3 covers 15 residues. Trimming took 5 bases from V and 0 from J, leaving 10 bases between them.